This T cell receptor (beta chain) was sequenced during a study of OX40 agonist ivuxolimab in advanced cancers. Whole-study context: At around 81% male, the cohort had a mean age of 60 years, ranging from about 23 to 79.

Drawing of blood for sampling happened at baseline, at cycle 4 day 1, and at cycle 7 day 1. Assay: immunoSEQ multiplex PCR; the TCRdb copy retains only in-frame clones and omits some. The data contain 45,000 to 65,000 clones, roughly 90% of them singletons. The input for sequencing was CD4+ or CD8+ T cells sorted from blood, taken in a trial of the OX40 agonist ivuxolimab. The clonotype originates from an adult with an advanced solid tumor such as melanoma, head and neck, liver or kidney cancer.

CDR3 nucleotide sequence: TGTGCCAGCAGTCTCCTCGCCGGGACGGATTATGGCTACACCTTC. Its protein product is CASSLLAGTDYGYTF. The chain links TRBV28 to TRBJ1-2, with D tentatively TRBD1 (5 bases). The CDR3 has 15 amino acids. The V gene lost 5 bases and the J gene lost 5 bases, with 18 bases spanning the gap. CDR1 is MDHEN and CDR2 is SYDVKM in the germline V gene.